This T cell receptor (beta chain) was identified in a study of blood T cell repertoires in COVID-19. Background on the study: Samples taken during acute and convalescent COVID-19 were collected in the United States, Italy and Spain. Nucleic acid was either cDNA or gDNA, and it came from T cells, B-cell-depleted T cells, or PBMCs.

CDR3 length equals 14 residues. Deletions cut 4 bases from V and 5 bases from J, with 13 bases between. Per germline, CDR1 KGHSH and CDR2 LQKENI. Methods used by the authors: Estimated nucleated cell counts came from reference gene primer amplification. Method: immunoSEQ multiplex PCR; TCRdb's copy keeps in-frame clones and lacks some. That table supplies the V and J calls and clone size; D and trimming were determined from the DNA. The sample shows roughly 31,000 clones, 85% to 90% of them seen only once. V is TRBV18 and J is TRBJ2-3; maybe TRBD2 (6 bases). Input material: peripheral blood. The clonotype originates from a human donor with active COVID-19. The donor label of this sample is uncertain. The CDR3 bases are TGTGCCAGCTCACAGGTCAGCGGGCAAGATACGCAGTATTTT. Protein sequence: CASSQVSGQDTQYF.